The rows below give T cell receptor beta chains drawn from one sample of a study of cytomegalovirus exposure and HLA in healthy donors. The table came from immunoSEQ multiplex PCR; TCRdb's copy has only in-frame clones and leaves some out. The data contain approximately 73,000 clones, 60% to 80% of them singletons. Sequenced: PBMCs. The receptors were sampled from a woman aged 40 to 50 in good health and CMV-seropositive. The CDR3 runs from the conserved cysteine through the conserved F or W. The D gene is left open where the match is weak. Clone size is given for some rows only: seen once, a few or many times, or a class if the clone is expanded.

>TRBJ1-4|TRBV4-1|-|12|few
CASSHLEEKLFF
TGCGCCAGCAGCCACCTAGAAGAAAAACTGTTTTTT
>TRBJ1-4|TRBV19|-|13|-
CASSRDTDEKLFF
TGTGCCAGTAGTAGGGACACCGATGAAAAACTGTTTTTT
>TRBJ1-3|TRBV7-9|-|13|-
CASSFRDGNTIYF
TGTGCCAGCAGCTTCAGGGATGGAAACACCATATATTTT
>TRBJ2-7|TRBV5-1|-|16|-
CASSRLAGATLYEQYF
TGCGCCAGCAGCCGACTGGCGGGGGCCACCCTCTACGAGCAGTACTTC
>TRBJ2-2|TRBV6-1|TRBD2|15|-
CASSEAAGGAGELFF
TGTGCCAGCAGTGAAGCTGCGGGAGGTGCCGGGGAGCTGTTTTTT
>TRBJ1-1|TRBV29-1|-|15|once
CSVVQSGAPAAEAFF
TGCAGCGTTGTACAGAGCGGCGCGCCAGCCGCTGAAGCTTTCTTT
>TRBJ2-7|TRBV6-6|TRBD1|15|-
CASSYFGQGAYEQYF
TGTGCCAGCAGTTACTTCGGACAGGGGGCCTACGAGCAGTACTTC
>TRBJ1-2|TRBV5-4|TRBD1|13|few
CASRGPSGGGYTF
TGTGCCAGCAGGGGCCCTTCAGGGGGTGGCTACACCTTC
>TRBJ2-2|TRBV28|TRBD2|15|-
CASKVAGVYTGELFF
TGTGCCAGCAAGGTAGCGGGGGTTTACACCGGGGAGCTGTTTTTT
>TRBJ2-7|TRBV6-6|TRBD2|15|once
CASSETSGSSYEQYF
TGTGCCAGCAGTGAGACTAGCGGGAGCTCCTACGAGCAGTACTTC
>TRBJ1-4|TRBV4-1|-|15|-
CASSHRHTTNEKLFF
TGCGCCAGCAGCCACCGACACACAACTAATGAAAAACTGTTTTTT
>TRBJ1-5|TRBV5-1|-|15|-
CASSLSGTIKEPQHF
TGCGCCAGCAGCTTGTCAGGGACAATAAAGGAGCCCCAGCATTTT
>TRBJ2-3|TRBV5-1|-|16|-
CASSLDIQGSADTQYF
TGCGCCAGCAGCTTGGACATCCAGGGGAGCGCAGATACGCAGTATTTT
>TRBJ1-2|TRBV6-5|TRBD1|13|once
CASMTRTGYGYTF
TGTGCCAGCATGACCCGGACAGGCTATGGCTACACCTTC
>TRBJ2-3|TRBV12-5|-|15|-
CASGTGLGGTDTQYF
TGTGCTAGTGGCACAGGGCTGGGGGGCACAGATACGCAGTATTTT
>TRBJ2-1|TRBV9|-|15|-
CASSVGGAAYNEQFF
TGTGCCAGCAGCGTAGGTGGAGCGGCCTACAATGAGCAGTTCTTC
>TRBJ1-2|TRBV2|-|13|-
CASSGTPGTGYTF
TGTGCCAGCAGTGGCACACCAGGTACGGGCTACACCTTC
>TRBJ1-1|TRBV7-8|-|17|-
CASSLGGGTGSNTEAFF
TGTGCCAGCAGCTTAGGGGGGGGCACGGGTTCAAACACTGAAGCTTTCTTT
>TRBJ1-2|TRBV29-1|TRBD1|13|-
CSVLQGAGYGYTF
TGCAGCGTTCTACAGGGGGCGGGCTATGGCTACACCTTC
>TRBJ1-5|TRBV15|-|16|-
CATSRDRLLSDQPQHF
TGTGCCACCAGCAGAGACCGCCTCCTGAGCGATCAGCCCCAGCATTTT
>TRBJ2-7|TRBV10-3|-|13|-
CAISESGAGEQYF
TGTGCCATCAGTGAGTCAGGTGCCGGGGAGCAGTACTTC
>TRBJ2-5|TRBV6-1|TRBD2|11|few
CATTSGETQYF
TGTGCAACTACTAGCGGAGAGACCCAGTACTTC
>TRBJ1-4|TRBV6-1|-|15|few
CASSEAVGEHEKLFF
TGTGCCAGCAGTGAAGCAGTCGGGGAACATGAAAAACTGTTTTTT
>TRBJ1-1|TRBV19|-|14|-
CASNPWGGNTEAFF
TGTGCCAGTAACCCCTGGGGGGGTAACACTGAAGCTTTCTTT
>TRBJ1-2|TRBV18|-|14|-
CASSPQGANYGYTF
TGTGCCAGCTCACCACAGGGGGCTAACTATGGCTACACCTTC
>TRBJ2-7|TRBV7-9|-|16|-
CASSTPAGGGHYEQYF
TGTGCCAGCAGCACCCCAGCGGGCGGTGGCCACTACGAGCAGTACTTC
>TRBJ1-5|TRBV30|-|15|-
CAWSSTGIGNQPQHF
TGTGCCTGGAGTTCAACAGGGATTGGTAATCAGCCCCAGCATTTT
>TRBJ2-1|TRBV30|-|14|-
CAWRGGESYNEQFF
TGTGCCTGGAGGGGCGGGGAGTCCTACAATGAGCAGTTCTTC
>TRBJ1-1|TRBV4-1|-|16|-
CASSHDRLRNSDEAFF
TGCGCCAGCAGCCATGACAGGCTGAGGAACTCGGATGAAGCTTTCTTT
>TRBJ1-5|TRBV10-3|-|15|-
CAISEGRNSNQPQHF
TGTGCCATCAGTGAGGGCAGAAACAGCAATCAGCCCCAGCATTTT
>TRBJ1-2|TRBV4-1|TRBD1|15|-
CASSQRTGANYGYTF
TGCGCCAGCAGCCAAAGGACAGGGGCGAACTATGGCTACACCTTC
>TRBJ1-5|TRBV2|-|17|-
CASSPLVSGGGNQPQHF
TGTGCCAGCAGTCCCCTCGTGTCAGGTGGAGGAAATCAGCCCCAGCATTTT
>TRBJ1-1|TRBV5-4|-|13|-
CASSPKQNTEAFF
TGTGCCAGCAGCCCTAAGCAGAACACTGAAGCTTTCTTT
>TRBJ2-5|TRBV2|-|15|-
CASSEAGGAAGTQYF
TGTGCCAGCAGTGAAGCGGGGGGGGCCGCGGGGACCCAGTACTTC
>TRBJ2-6|TRBV19|-|15|-
CASSIEASGANVLTF
TGTGCCAGTAGTATCGAGGCCTCTGGGGCCAACGTCCTGACTTTC
>TRBJ2-3|TRBV7-2|-|16|-
CASSLGDIGSTDTQYF
TGTGCCAGCAGCTTAGGGGACATCGGGAGCACAGATACGCAGTATTTT
>TRBJ1-1|TRBV30|-|14|few
CAWSRAGRISEAFF
TGTGCCTGGAGTCGCGCGGGAAGGATCTCTGAAGCTTTCTTT
>TRBJ2-1|TRBV9|TRBD2|15|-
CASSASGGAVYEQFF
TGTGCCAGCAGCGCAAGCGGGGGGGCCGTGTATGAGCAGTTCTTC
>TRBJ1-1|TRBV6-5|-|15|-
CASREQQGRGTEAFF
TGTGCCAGCAGAGAACAACAGGGAAGAGGCACTGAAGCTTTCTTT
>TRBJ1-3|TRBV4-1|-|16|-
CASSQVASISGNTIYF
TGCGCCAGCAGCCAAGTCGCGTCCATCTCTGGAAACACCATATATTTT
>TRBJ1-2|TRBV30|TRBD1|14|-
CAWSAGTGTYGYTF
TGTGCCTGGAGTGCCGGGACAGGGACCTATGGCTACACCTTC
>TRBJ1-2|TRBV19|-|14|-
CASTRTVAYYGYTF
TGTGCCAGTACCAGGACAGTTGCCTACTATGGCTACACCTTC
>TRBJ1-5|TRBV18|TRBD1|16|once
CASSPLPGQGDQPQHF
TGTGCCAGCTCACCACTCCCTGGACAGGGTGATCAGCCCCAGCATTTT
>TRBJ2-3|TRBV2|TRBD2|16|-
CASSVGTSGATDTQYF
TGTGCCAGCAGTGTTGGGACTAGCGGGGCCACAGATACGCAGTATTTT
>TRBJ2-7|TRBV6-5|-|14|-
CASSYSGGGNEQYF
TGTGCCAGCAGTTACTCGGGGGGAGGAAACGAGCAGTACTTC
>TRBJ1-2|TRBV9|-|13|-
CASSVNDWERYTF
TGTGCCAGCAGCGTAAACGACTGGGAGCGCTACACCTTC
>TRBJ1-1|TRBV5-1|TRBD1|13|-
CASSKQGVTEAFF
TGCGCCAGCAGCAAACAGGGGGTAACTGAAGCTTTCTTT
>TRBJ2-1|TRBV6-6|-|13|few
CASSYSHYNEQFF
TGTGCCAGCAGTTACTCCCACTACAATGAGCAGTTCTTC
>TRBJ1-5|TRBV2|TRBD1|14|-
CASSGGTDHQPQHF
TGTGCCAGCAGTGGGGGGACAGACCATCAGCCCCAGCATTTT
>TRBJ2-7|TRBV6-5|-|15|-
CASSNSGLRSYEQYF
TGTGCCAGCAGTAACTCGGGACTCAGATCCTACGAGCAGTACTTC